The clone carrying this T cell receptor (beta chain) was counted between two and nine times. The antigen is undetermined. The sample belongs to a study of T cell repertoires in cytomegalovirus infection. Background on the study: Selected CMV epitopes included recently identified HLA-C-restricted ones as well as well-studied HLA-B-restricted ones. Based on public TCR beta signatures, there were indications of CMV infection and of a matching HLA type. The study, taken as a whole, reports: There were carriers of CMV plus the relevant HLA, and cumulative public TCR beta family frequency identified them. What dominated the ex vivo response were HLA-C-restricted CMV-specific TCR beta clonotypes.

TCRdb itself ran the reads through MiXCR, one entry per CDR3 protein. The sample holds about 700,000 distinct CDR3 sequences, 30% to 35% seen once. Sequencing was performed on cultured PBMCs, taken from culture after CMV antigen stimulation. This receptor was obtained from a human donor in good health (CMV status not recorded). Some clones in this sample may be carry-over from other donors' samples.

The DNA for the CDR3 is TGTGCCAGCAGCTCCCTGGACAGGCCTCACGTCCTGACTTTC. This sequence encodes CASSSLDRPHVLTF. The chain joins TRBV7-2 to TRBJ2-6, with 7 bases identical to TRBD1. V gave up 4 bases and J gave up 11 bases; unmatched junction bases: 8. The CDR3 totals 14 residues. Germline V gene sequence: CDR1 SGHTA, CDR2 FQGNSA.